Shown below are 5 T cell receptor beta chains from a single sample sequenced in a study of blood T cell repertoires in COVID-19. The assay was immunoSEQ multiplex PCR, and TCRdb's table has in-frame clones only and misses some. The table lists approximately 250,000 clones, around 84% of them singletons, with approximately 2% in the top ten. Sequencing used peripheral blood. The source of these receptors is a man aged 35 to 55 who had recovered from COVID-19.

The chain is built from TRBV5-1 and TRBJ2-1; 9 bases are a match to TRBD2. The length of the CDR3 is 15 residues. Germline V gene data show CDR1 as SGHRS and CDR2 as YFSETQ. With 2 bases clipped from V and 9 bases from J, the junction kept 9 bases outside the gene matches. As DNA, the CDR3 is TGCGCCAGCAGCTTTATAGCGGGAGAGGCGCGTGAGCAGTTCTTC. Translating gives CASSFIAGEAREQFF.

The chain combines TRBV5-1 with TRBJ1-4, with no clear D. The CDR3 has 17 residues. The germline gives CDR1 SGHRS, CDR2 YFSETQ. V lost 0 bases and J lost 0, with 12 bases in between. CDR3 sequence: CASSLVPVSATNEKLFF. The CDR3 bases are TGCGCCAGCAGCTTGGTGCCGGTCTCTGCAACTAATGAAAAACTGTTTTTT.

The chain links TRBV5-4 to TRBJ1-2; 12 bases are a match to TRBD1. With V trimmed by 3 bases and J by 12 bases, 6 bases remained unmatched. The CDR3 length is 13 residues. In germline, CDR1 is SGHNT, CDR2 YYREEE (reference sequence). CDR3 in amino acids: CASSSRDRGPDTF. DNA for the CDR3: TGTGCCAGCAGCTCTAGGGACAGGGGGCCTGACACCTTC. Full variable domain (missing parts from reference TRBV5-4 and TRBJ1-2): ETGVTQSPTHLIKTRGQQVTLRCSSQSGHNTVSWYQQALGQGPQFIFQYYREEENGRGNFPPRFSGLQFPNYSSELNVNALELDDSALYLCASSSRDRGPDTFGSGTRLTVV.

This clone was seen a handful of times. The chain employs TRBV7-9 and TRBJ2-7; the match to TRBD1 covers 7 bases. V shed 5 bases and J 1 base; nucleotides not matched to a gene: 8. This CDR3 has 15 amino acids. Looked up from germline, CDR1 is SEHNR and CDR2 is FQNEAQ (reference sequence). In DNA, the CDR3 is TGTGCCAGCAGCCTGACAGGGATCAGATCCTACGAGCAGTACTTC. This gives the protein CASSLTGIRSYEQYF.

The chain links TRBV3-1 (or the pseudogene TRBV3-2) to TRBJ2-1, with a possible D match to TRBD1 (6 bases). Deletions cut 7 bases from V and 12 bases from J, with 19 bases between. The CDR3 covers 13 residues. Germline V gene sequence: CDR1 LGHDT, CDR2 YNNKEL (reference sequence). This chain's CDR3 is CASMSGEGKGQFF. The CDR3 coding sequence is TGTGCCAGCATGTCAGGGGAAGGAAAGGGGCAGTTCTTC.